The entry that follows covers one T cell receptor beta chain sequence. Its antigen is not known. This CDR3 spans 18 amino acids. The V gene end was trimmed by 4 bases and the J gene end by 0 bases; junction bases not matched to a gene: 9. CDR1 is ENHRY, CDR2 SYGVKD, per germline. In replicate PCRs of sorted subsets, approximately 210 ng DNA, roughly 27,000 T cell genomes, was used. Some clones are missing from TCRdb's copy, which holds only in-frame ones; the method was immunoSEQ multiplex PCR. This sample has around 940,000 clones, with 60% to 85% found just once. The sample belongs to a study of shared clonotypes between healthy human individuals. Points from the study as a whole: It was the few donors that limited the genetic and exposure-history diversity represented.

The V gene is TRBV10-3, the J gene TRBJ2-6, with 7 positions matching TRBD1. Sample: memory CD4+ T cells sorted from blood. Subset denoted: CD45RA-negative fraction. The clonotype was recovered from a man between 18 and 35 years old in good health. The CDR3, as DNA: TGTGCCATCAGTGTATCCGGGACAGCAACCTCTGGGGCCAACGTCCTGACTTTC. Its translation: CAISVSGTATSGANVLTF.